This TCR beta chain was obtained from a study of blood T cell repertoires in COVID-19. The overall study: Collection of acute and convalescent COVID-19 samples took place in the United States, Italy and Spain. T cells, B-cell-depleted T cells, or PBMCs provided the cDNA or gDNA that served as material.

Germline CDR1 is LNHDA and CDR2 is SQIVND (reference sequence). This CDR3 has 14 amino acids. Trimming took off 9 bases at V and 8 bases at J, with 22 bases between the two ends. In the study's own analysis: Nucleated cell number was recorded as an estimate derived from reference gene primer amplification. Sequenced by immunoSEQ multiplex PCR; TCRdb stores in-frame clones only, minus some. V and J calls and clone size are those listed in that table; D and trimming were worked out from the DNA. Counted here are 60,000 to 85,000 clones, roughly nine tenths occurring once; the ten biggest clones make up roughly 4%.

The gene calls are TRBV19 and TRBJ1-2; D is unclear. Sequences were obtained from peripheral blood. This TCR was recovered from a man in his fifties with active COVID-19. The chain's CDR3 is CARSGEGTGGGYTF. The CDR3 DNA reads TGTGCCAGGAGCGGGGAGGGCACCGGCGGAGGCTACACCTTC.